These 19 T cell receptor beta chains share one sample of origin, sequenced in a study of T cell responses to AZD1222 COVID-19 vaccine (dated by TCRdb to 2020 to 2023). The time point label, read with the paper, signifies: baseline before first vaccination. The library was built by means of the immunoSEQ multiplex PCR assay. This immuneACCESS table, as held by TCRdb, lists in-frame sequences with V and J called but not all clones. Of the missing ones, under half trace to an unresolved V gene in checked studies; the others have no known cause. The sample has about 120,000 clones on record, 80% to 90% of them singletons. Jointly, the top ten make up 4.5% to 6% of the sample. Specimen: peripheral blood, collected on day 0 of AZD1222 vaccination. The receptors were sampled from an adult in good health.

In DNA, the CDR3 is TGTGCCAGCAGTGAACGGTACGAGCAGTACTTC. This codes for CASSERYEQYF. This chain connects TRBV6-1 to TRBJ2-7; D unclear. The CDR3 sequence is 11 residues long. V lost 2 bases and J 4 bases, leaving 3 bases between the germline ends. Germline lookup yields CDR1 MNHNS and CDR2 SASEGT.

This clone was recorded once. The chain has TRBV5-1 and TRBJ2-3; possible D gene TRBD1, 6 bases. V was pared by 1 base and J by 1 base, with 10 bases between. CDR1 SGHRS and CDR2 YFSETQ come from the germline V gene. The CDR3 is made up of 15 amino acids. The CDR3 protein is CASSLKGDGTDTQYF. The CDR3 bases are TGCGCCAGCAGCTTGAAGGGGGATGGCACAGATACGCAGTATTTT. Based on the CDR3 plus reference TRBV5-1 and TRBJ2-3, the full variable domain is KAGVTQTPRYLIKTRGQQVTLSCSPISGHRSVSWYQQTPGQGLQFLFEYFSETQRNKGNFPGRFSGRQFSNSRSEMNVSTLELGDSALYLCASSLKGDGTDTQYFGPGTRLTVL.

CDR3 DNA: TGTGCCAGTAGGGACAGGAATTCACCCCTCCACTTT. It codes for CASRDRNSPLHF. The chain combines TRBV19 with TRBJ1-6, with 7 bases identical to TRBD1. This CDR3 region has 12 residues. V lost 6 bases to trimming and J lost 7 bases; unmatched junction nucleotides: 0. Germline V gives CDR1 LNHDA, CDR2 SQIVND (reference sequence). Complete variable domain (other parts from reference TRBV19 and TRBJ1-6): DGGITQSPKYLFRKEGQNVTLSCEQNLNHDAMYWYRQDPGQGLRLIYYSQIVNDFQKGDIAEGYSVSREKKESFPLTVTSAQKNPTAFYLCASRDRNSPLHFGNGTRLTVT.

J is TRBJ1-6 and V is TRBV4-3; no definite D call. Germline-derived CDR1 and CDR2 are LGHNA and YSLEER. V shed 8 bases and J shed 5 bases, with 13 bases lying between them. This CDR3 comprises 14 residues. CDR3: CASCEGLDNSPLHF. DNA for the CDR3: TGCGCCAGCTGTGAGGGTTTAGATAATTCACCCCTCCACTTT.

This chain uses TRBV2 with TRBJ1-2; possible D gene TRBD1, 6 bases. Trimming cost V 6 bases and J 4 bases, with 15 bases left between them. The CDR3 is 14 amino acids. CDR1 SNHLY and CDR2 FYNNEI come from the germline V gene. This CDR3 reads CASSPYRAGYGYTF. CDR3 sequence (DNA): TGTGCCAGCAGCCCGTACAGGGCGGGCTATGGCTACACCTTC.

The CDR3 bases are TGTGCCAGCAGTTTACTCTCGAACACTGAAGCTTTCTTT. Protein product: CASSLLSNTEAFF. V and J are TRBV12-3 or TRBV12-4 and TRBJ1-1; D not certain. The V and J ends lost 2 bases and 1 base respectively, with 5 bases between them. The CDR3 totals 13 residues.

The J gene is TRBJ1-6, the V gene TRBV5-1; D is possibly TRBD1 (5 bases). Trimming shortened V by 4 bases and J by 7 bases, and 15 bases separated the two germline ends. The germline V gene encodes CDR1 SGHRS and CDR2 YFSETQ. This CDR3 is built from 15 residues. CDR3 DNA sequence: TGCGCCAGCAGCGATTCAGGGTGGGGGAATTCACCCCTCCACTTT. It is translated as CASSDSGWGNSPLHF.

The CDR3 is CASSPGGSTFPGELFF. The CDR3 DNA reads as TGTGCCAGCAGCCCAGGTGGCAGTACGTTTCCCGGGGAGCTGTTTTTT. The chain links TRBV7-2 to TRBJ2-2, with unresolved D. The CDR3 loop spans 16 amino acids. Germline-derived CDR1 and CDR2 are SGHTA and FQGNSA. V was cut by 5 bases and J by 6 bases, with 19 bases left in between. Full variable domain (missing parts from reference TRBV7-2 and TRBJ2-2): GAGVSQSPSNKVTEKGKDVELRCDPISGHTALYWYRQSLGQGLEFLIYFQGNSAPDKSGLPSDRFSAERTGGSVSTLTIQRTQQEDSAVYLCASSPGGSTFPGELFFGEGSRLTVL.

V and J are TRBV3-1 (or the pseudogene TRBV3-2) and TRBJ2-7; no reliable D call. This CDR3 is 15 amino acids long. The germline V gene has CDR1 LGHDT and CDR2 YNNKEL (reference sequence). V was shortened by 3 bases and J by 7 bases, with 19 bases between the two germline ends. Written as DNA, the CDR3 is TGTGCCAGCAGCCACGCGGCAAGAGCTTCTCGGGAGCAGTACTTC. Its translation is CASSHAARASREQYF.

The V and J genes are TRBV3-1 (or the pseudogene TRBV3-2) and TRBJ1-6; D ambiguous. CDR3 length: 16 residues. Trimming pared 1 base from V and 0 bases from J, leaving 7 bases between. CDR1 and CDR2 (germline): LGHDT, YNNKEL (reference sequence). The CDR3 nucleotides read TGTGCCAGCAGCCAAGGGCATAGCTCCTATAATTCACCCCTCCACTTT. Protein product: CASSQGHSSYNSPLHF.

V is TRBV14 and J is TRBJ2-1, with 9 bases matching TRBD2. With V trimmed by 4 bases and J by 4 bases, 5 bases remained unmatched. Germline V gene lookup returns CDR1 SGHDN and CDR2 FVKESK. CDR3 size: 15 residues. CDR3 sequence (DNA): TGTGCCAGCAGCCTGCTAGCGGGGCGGTACAATGAGCAGTTCTTC. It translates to CASSLLAGRYNEQFF.

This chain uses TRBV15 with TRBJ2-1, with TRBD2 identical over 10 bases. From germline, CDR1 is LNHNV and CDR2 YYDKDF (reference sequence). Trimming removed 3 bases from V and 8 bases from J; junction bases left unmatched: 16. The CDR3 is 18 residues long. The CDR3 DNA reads TGTGCCACCAGCAGCAGAGATGGTAGGGCTAGCGGGAGATATGAGCAGTTCTTC. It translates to CATSSRDGRASGRYEQFF.

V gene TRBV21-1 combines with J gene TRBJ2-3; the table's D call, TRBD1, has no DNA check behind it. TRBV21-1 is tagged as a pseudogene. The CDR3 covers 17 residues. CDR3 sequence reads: CASNETPGTGVPDTQYF. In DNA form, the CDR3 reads TGTGCCAGCAACGAAACCCCCGGGACAGGGGTTCCAGATACGCAGTATTTT.

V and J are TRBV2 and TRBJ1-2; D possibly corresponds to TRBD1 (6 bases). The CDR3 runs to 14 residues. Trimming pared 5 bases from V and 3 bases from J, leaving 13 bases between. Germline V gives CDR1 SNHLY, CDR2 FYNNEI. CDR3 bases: TGTGCCAGCAGTCGACCTAGGGGGGACTATGGCTACACCTTC. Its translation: CASSRPRGDYGYTF.

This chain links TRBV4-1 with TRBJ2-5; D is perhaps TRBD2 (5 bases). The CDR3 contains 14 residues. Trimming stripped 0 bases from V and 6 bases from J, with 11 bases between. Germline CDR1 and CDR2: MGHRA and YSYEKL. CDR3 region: CASSQEDFVKTQYF. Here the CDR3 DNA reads TGCGCCAGCAGCCAAGAGGACTTTGTCAAGACCCAGTACTTC.

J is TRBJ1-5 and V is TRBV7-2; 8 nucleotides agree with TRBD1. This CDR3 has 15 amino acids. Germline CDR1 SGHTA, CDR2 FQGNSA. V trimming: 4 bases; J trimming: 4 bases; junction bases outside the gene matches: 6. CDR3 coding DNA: TGTGCCAGCAGCTCCCAGGGGGCTCAAAATCAGCCCCAGCATTTT. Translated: CASSSQGAQNQPQHF.

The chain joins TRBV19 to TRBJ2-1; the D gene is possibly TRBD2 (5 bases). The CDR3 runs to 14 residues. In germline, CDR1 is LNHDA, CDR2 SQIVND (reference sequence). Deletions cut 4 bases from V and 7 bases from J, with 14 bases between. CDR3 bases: TGTGCCAGTAGTAAGCTGTCTACGGGGAATGAGCAGTTCTTC. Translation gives CASSKLSTGNEQFF.

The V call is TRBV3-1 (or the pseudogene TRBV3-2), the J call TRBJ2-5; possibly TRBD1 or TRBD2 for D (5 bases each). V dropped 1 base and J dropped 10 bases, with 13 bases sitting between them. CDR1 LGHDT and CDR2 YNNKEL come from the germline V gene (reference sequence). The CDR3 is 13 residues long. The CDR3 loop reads CASSQGLRGVQYF. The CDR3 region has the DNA TGTGCCAGCAGCCAAGGCCTGAGGGGCGTCCAGTACTTC.

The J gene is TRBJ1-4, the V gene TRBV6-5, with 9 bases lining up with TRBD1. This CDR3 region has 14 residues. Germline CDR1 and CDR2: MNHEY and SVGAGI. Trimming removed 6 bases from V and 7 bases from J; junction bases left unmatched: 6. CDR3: CASRKQGAGEKLFF. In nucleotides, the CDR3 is TGTGCCAGCAGAAAACAGGGGGCTGGTGAAAAACTGTTTTTT.